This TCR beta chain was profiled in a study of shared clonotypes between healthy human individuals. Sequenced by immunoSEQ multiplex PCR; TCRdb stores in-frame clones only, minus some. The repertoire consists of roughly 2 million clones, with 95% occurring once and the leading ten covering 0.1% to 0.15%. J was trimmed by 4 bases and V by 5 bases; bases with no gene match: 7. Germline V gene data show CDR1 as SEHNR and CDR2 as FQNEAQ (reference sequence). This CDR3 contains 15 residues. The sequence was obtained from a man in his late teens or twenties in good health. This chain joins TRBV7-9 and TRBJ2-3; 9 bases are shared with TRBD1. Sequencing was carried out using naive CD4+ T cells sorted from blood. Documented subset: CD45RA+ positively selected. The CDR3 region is CASSRRQGVSDTQYF. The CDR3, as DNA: TGTGCCAGCAGCCGTCGACAGGGGGTATCAGATACGCAGTATTTT.